Below, one T cell receptor (beta chain) is given with its context. Its cognate antigen is unknown. TCRdb independently ran MiXCR on the 5' RACE reads; one entry per CDR3 protein. The data show about 360,000 distinct CDR3 sequences, with approximately 15% seen just once and about 22% held by the top ten. The sample belongs to a study of T-cell memory formation after mild COVID-19. Findings of the study overall: SARS-CoV-2 specificity was not confirmed for second-wave clones peaking on day 37. Balance between CD4 and CD8 was seen in clones contracting day 15 to 85, and a CD4+ lean was seen in later expanders.

V was pared by 4 bases and J by 7 bases, with 11 bases between. Germline V lookup: CDR1 SEHNR, CDR2 FQNEAQ (reference sequence). This CDR3 spans 13 amino acids. The chain couples TRBV7-9 to TRBJ2-1; D is perhaps TRBD1 or TRBD2 (6 bases each). The clonotype comes from a man younger than 35 who had mild COVID-19 (a few samples of this study predate the infection). Cell type and time point are not known. What was sequenced was PBMCs or a T cell subset sorted from them (not recorded which). Here the CDR3 reads CASSSGAGNEQFF. The CDR3 bases are TGTGCCAGCAGCTCGGGGGCGGGGAATGAGCAGTTCTTC.